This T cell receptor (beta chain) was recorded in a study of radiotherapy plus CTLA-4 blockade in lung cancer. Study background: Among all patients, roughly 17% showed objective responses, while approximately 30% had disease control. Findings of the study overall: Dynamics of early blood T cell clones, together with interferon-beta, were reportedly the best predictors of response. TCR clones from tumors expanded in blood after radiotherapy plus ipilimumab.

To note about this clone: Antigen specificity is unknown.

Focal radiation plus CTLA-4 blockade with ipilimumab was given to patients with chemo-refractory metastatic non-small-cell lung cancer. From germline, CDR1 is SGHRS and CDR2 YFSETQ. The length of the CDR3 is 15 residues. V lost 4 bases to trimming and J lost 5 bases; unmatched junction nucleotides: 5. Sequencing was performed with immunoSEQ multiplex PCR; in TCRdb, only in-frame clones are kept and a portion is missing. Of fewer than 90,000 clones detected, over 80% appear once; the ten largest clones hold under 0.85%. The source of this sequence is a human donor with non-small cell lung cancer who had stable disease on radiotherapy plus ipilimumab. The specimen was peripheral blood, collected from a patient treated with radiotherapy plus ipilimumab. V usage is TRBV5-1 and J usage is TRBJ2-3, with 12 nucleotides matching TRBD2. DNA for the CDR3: TGCGCCAGCAGCCCGACTAGCGGGAGTGGAGATACGCAGTATTTT. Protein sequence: CASSPTSGSGDTQYF.